This record covers a single T cell receptor (beta chain). Its antigen is currently unknown. During its preparation, the TCRbeta library received unique molecular identifiers. In TCRdb, the PCR reads were re-called with MiXCR into one record per CDR3 protein. Among tens of thousands of distinct CDR3 sequences listed, 6.4% were seen once. This specimen belongs to a study of T-cell reconstitution after alpha-beta-depleted transplantation in children. Study-wide findings and caveats: At day 60, the high TCRbeta diversity found in some patients originated from recipient T cells and thymic progenitors that had survived. Reportedly, only several hundred clones from non-depleted graft cells drove alpha-beta T-cell counts at about two months.

The V gene lost 2 bases and the J gene lost 8 bases, with 11 bases spanning the gap. The CDR3 sequence is 12 residues long. CDR1 and CDR2 (germline): GTSNPN, SVGIG (reference sequence). The chain links TRBV30 to TRBJ2-3; D gene uncertain. This specimen was peripheral blood, taken 60 days after TCRalphabeta/CD19-depleted stem cell transplant. This TCR was recovered from a child younger than two who had a stem cell transplant for acute myeloid leukemia, so the T cells may come from the graft donor. The CDR3 spells CAWSNPSVTQYF. The CDR3, as DNA: TGTGCCTGGAGTAACCCTTCGGTTACGCAGTATTTT.